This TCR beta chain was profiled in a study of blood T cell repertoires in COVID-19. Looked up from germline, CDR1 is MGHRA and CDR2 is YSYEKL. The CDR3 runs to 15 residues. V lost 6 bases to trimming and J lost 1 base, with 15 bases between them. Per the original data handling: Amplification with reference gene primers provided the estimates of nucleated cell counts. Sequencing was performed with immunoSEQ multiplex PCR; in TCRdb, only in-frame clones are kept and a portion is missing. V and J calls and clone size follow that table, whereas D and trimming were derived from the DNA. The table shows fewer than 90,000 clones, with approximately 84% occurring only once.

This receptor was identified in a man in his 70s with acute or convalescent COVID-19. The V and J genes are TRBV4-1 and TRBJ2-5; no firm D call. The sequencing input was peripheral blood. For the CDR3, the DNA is TGCGCCAGCAGTCGAGAGTCCAGGATCCAAGAGACCCAGTACTTC. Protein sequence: CASSRESRIQETQYF.